This is a list of T cell receptor beta chains from one sample in a study of T cell changes during pregnancy in multiple sclerosis. Only in-frame clones appear in the TCRdb table, and some are missing; sequencing was by immunoSEQ multiplex PCR. The data contain tens of thousands of clones, 94% of them singletons. This specimen consisted of peripheral blood, obtained in the third trimester of pregnancy. The receptors here all came from a female donor with multiple sclerosis, enrolled in a pregnancy study. The CDR3 runs from the conserved cysteine through the conserved F or W. Each record gives: J gene, V gene, clone size, D gene, CDR3 protein, CDR3 DNA. D genes are given only for firm matches. Size is omitted from some rows. Given values are once, few, many or a class for expanded clones.

TRBJ2-1,TRBV10-3,NA,TRBD2,CAISVPSGGPLGPYNEQFF,TGTGCCATCAGTGTGCCTAGCGGGGGACCTTTGGGGCCCTACAATGAGCAGTTCTTC
TRBJ2-4,TRBV4-1,NA,TRBD2,CASSQPLAGGLAKNIQYF,TGCGCCAGCAGCCAACCCCTAGCGGGGGGACTAGCCAAAAACATTCAGTACTTC
TRBJ1-1,TRBV19,NA,NA,CASSPGLGAYTEAFF,TGTGCCAGTTCCCCAGGGTTGGGGGCGTACACTGAAGCTTTCTTT
TRBJ2-1,TRBV6-5,NA,TRBD2,CASSYGLGSNEQFF,TGTGCCAGCAGTTACGGACTAGGATCCAATGAGCAGTTCTTC
TRBJ2-7,TRBV27,NA,TRBD2,CASRGTSAYEQYF,TGTGCCAGCAGGGGTACTAGCGCCTACGAGCAGTACTTC
TRBJ2-2,TRBV5-6,NA,TRBD1,CASSLRSGQGKTGELFF,TGTGCCAGCAGCTTAAGGTCAGGACAGGGGAAAACCGGGGAGCTGTTTTTT
TRBJ2-5,TRBV6-4,NA,TRBD2,CASSELAGVRGQETQYF,TGTGCCAGCAGTGAACTAGCGGGGGTACGAGGGCAAGAGACCCAGTACTTC
TRBJ2-7,TRBV6-5,NA,TRBD1,CASTDLRDRGKKQYF,TGTGCCAGCACTGATCTCCGGGACAGGGGAAAGAAGCAGTACTTC
TRBJ1-1,TRBV10-3,NA,NA,CAVQTGTNTEAFF,TGTGCCGTACAAACAGGGACGAACACTGAAGCTTTCTTT
TRBJ2-5,TRBV2,NA,NA,CASSAGTHETQYF,TGTGCCAGCAGTGCCGGGACTCATGAGACCCAGTACTTC
TRBJ2-3,TRBV11-2,NA,NA,CASSFLLTDTQYF,TGTGCCAGCAGCTTCCTTTTAACAGATACGCAGTATTTT
TRBJ2-3,TRBV6-6,NA,NA,CASTSQAPPTDTQYF,TGTGCCAGCACTTCACAGGCGCCCCCCACAGATACGCAGTATTTT
TRBJ1-1,TRBV7-9,NA,NA,CASSPSLQGIDTEAFF,TGTGCCAGCAGCCCTTCCTTACAGGGTATTGACACTGAAGCTTTCTTT
TRBJ2-1,TRBV5-5,NA,NA,CASSSIQGVGYNEQFF,TGTGCCAGCAGCTCCATTCAAGGGGTAGGCTACAATGAGCAGTTCTTC
TRBJ2-7,TRBV11-3,NA,TRBD1,CASSYGTGFYEQYF,TGTGCCAGCAGCTACGGGACAGGGTTCTACGAGCAGTACTTC
TRBJ1-1,TRBV4-1,NA,NA,CASSQIRAAEAFF,TGCGCCAGCAGCCAGATCAGGGCTGCTGAAGCTTTCTTT
TRBJ1-3,TRBV21-1,many,NA,CASSSLRQGGSSGNTIYF,TGTGCCAGCAGCTCCCTAAGGCAGGGTGGCTCCTCTGGAAACACCATATATTTT